A selection of T cell receptor beta chains follows, all from one sample in a study of shared T cell receptors in the human thymus. Produced via immunoSEQ multiplex PCR; TCRdb's table is partial and in-frame only. The repertoire holds approximately 580,000 clones, with approximately 78% as singletons. The same data also went into a second study, on human thymus T cells.

The sample comprised thymocytes. The receptors derive from a boy in the first two years of life with a congenital heart defect. Each CDR3 is given with its conserved first and last residue. A D gene is named only where the DNA matches it firmly. Size tells how often a clone was seen (once, few, many) or the class of an expanded clone, and some rows leave it out.

V gene	D gene	J gene	clone size	CDR3 DNA	CDR3 protein
TRBV14	-	TRBJ2-3	-	TGTGCCAGCAGCCAAGATTACCGGAGGGGATGCCCAGATACGCAGTATTTT	CASSQDYRRGCPDTQYF
TRBV30	TRBD1	TRBJ1-5	-	TGTGCCTGCTGGACAGGGGAAAACAATCAGCCCCAGCATTTT	CACWTGENNQPQHF
TRBV4-2	-	TRBJ2-1	few	TGTGCCAGCAGCCAAGACGGGAGCTCCTACAATGAGCAGTTCTTC	CASSQDGSSYNEQFF
TRBV29-1	TRBD2	TRBJ2-7	-	TGCAGCGGTGGGACTAGCGGGTACGAGCAGTACTTC	CSGGTSGYEQYF
TRBV14	TRBD1	TRBJ2-6	-	TGTGCCAGCAGCGAGACAGGGACCTCTGGGGCCAACGTCCTGACTTTC	CASSETGTSGANVLTF
TRBV5-1	-	TRBJ2-5	-	TGCGCCAGCGGGGTCGGGGACCAAGAGACCCAGTACTTC	CASGVGDQETQYF
TRBV6-6	TRBD1	TRBJ2-1	-	TGTGCCAGCAGCCCTGGACAGGGGGCGTCCAATGAGCAGTTCTTC	CASSPGQGASNEQFF
TRBV28	-	TRBJ1-1	-	TGTGCCAGCAGCTCTAACACTGAAGCTTTCTTT	CASSSNTEAFF
TRBV4-3	-	TRBJ2-5	once	TGCGCCAGCAGCCAAGATAGGACGGAGGAGGGGACCCAGTACTTC	CASSQDRTEEGTQYF
TRBV11-2	-	TRBJ1-2	-	TGTGCCAGCAGCTTAGTGGCAGAAAGGGACTGTGGCTACACCTTC	CASSLVAERDCGYTF
TRBV2	-	TRBJ2-7	-	TGTGCCAGCAGACAGATCTACGAGCAGTACTTC	CASRQIYEQYF
TRBV7-7	-	TRBJ2-5	-	TGTGCCAGCAGCCTCCGGGATTTTACGGAGACCCAGTACTTC	CASSLRDFTETQYF
TRBV2	TRBD1	TRBJ2-7	-	TGTGCCAGCATCCTGCCTCAACCGGGACAGTTATACGAGCAGTACTTC	CASILPQPGQLYEQYF
TRBV5-4	TRBD1	TRBJ2-7	-	TGTGCCAGCAGCCAAGGGGGACAGGTCCTCTCCTACGAGCAGTACTTC	CASSQGGQVLSYEQYF
TRBV19	TRBD1	TRBJ1-2	-	TGTGCCACCAGGACAGGGGTCTATGGCTACACCTTC	CATRTGVYGYTF
TRBV27	-	TRBJ2-1	-	TGTGCTACCCGACTGAAGGTCTACAATGAGCAGTTCTTC	CATRLKVYNEQFF
TRBV15	-	TRBJ2-7	-	TGTGCCACCAGCAGAGACACCCGGGTCCGTGCGGAGAAGTGGGAGCAGTACTTC	CATSRDTRVRAEKWEQYF
TRBV10-3	TRBD1	TRBJ1-1	once	TGTGCCATCAGTTCTATACCCCCCGGGACAGAAAACACTGAAGCTTTCTTT	CAISSIPPGTENTEAFF
TRBV4-3	-	TRBJ2-3	-	TGCGCCAGCAGCCAAGGGGGCTGCTATGCGGATACGCAGTATTTT	CASSQGGCYADTQYF
TRBV7-2	TRBD1	TRBJ2-2	once	TGTGCCAGCAGCCCGACAGGGCGGACCGGGGAGCTGTTTTTT	CASSPTGRTGELFF
TRBV13	-	TRBJ1-5	-	TGTGCCAGCAGCTTCGGCAGGGATGATCAGCCCCAGCATTTT	CASSFGRDDQPQHF
TRBV13	TRBD2	TRBJ2-3	few	TGTGCCAGCAGCCGCGAGCGGGAGTACACAGATACGCAGTATTTT	CASSREREYTDTQYF
TRBV6-6	-	TRBJ1-2	-	TGTGCCAGCAGTTATGGGCAGCGGTTCTATGGCTACACCTTC	CASSYGQRFYGYTF
TRBV7-9	TRBD1	TRBJ2-7	-	TGTGCCAGCAGCCAGAACAGGGGGCGCACCTACGAGCAGTACTTC	CASSQNRGRTYEQYF
TRBV21-1	-	TRBJ2-5	-	TGTGCCAGCAGCAATGCAGGGATCCATAGGGAGACCCAGTACTTC	CASSNAGIHRETQYF
TRBV6-1	TRBD1	TRBJ1-1	-	TGTGCCAGCAGTCGGGACAGGGCTGGTGAAGCTTTCTTT	CASSRDRAGEAFF
TRBV2	TRBD2	TRBJ2-1	-	TGTGCCAGCAGGGACGGGACTAGCAATTGCAATGAGCAGTTCTTC	CASRDGTSNCNEQFF
TRBV29-1	-	TRBJ2-7	-	TGCAGCGTTGCCCCCAGGGGGGTCTACGAGCAGTACTTC	CSVAPRGVYEQYF
TRBV12-5	TRBD2	TRBJ2-5	-	TGTGCTAGTGCGGCTAGCGGGAGCAGTTTAGAAGAGACCCAGTACTTC	CASAASGSSLEETQYF
TRBV4-3	-	TRBJ1-1	few	TGCGCCAGCAGCCAAGATAAACAAGGGGTTGGGAGGGTGAACACTGAAGCTTTCTTT	CASSQDKQGVGRVNTEAFF
TRBV27	-	TRBJ2-5	-	TGTGCCAGCAGTTTTGGGAGAGTGGAGACCCAGTACTTC	CASSFGRVETQYF
TRBV27	TRBD2	TRBJ2-7	-	TGTGCCAGCAGTTTTCACCGGACTAGCGCCGCCTACGAGCAGTACTTC	CASSFHRTSAAYEQYF
TRBV6-5	-	TRBJ1-2	-	TGTGCCAGCAGCCGAGACAGCTCCCCTAACTATGGCTACACCTTC	CASSRDSSPNYGYTF
TRBV28	-	TRBJ2-7	-	TGTGCCAGCAGTCTAGAGGCATACGGTCCTCTGCCCTACGAGCAGTACTTC	CASSLEAYGPLPYEQYF
TRBV27	-	TRBJ2-7	-	TGTGCCAGCAGTTTATACGGTTGGGGCGAGACAAGGTACGAGCAGTACTTC	CASSLYGWGETRYEQYF
TRBV19	TRBD2	TRBJ2-7	-	TGTGCCAGTAGTAGGAGCGGGAGCGCCACCTTCTCCTACGAGCAGTACTTC	CASSRSGSATFSYEQYF
TRBV2	TRBD2	TRBJ2-1	-	TGTGCCAGCACTCCCTTTGGTTGGCGGGAGCGAGGTGAGCAGTTCTTC	CASTPFGWRERGEQFF
TRBV28	TRBD2	TRBJ2-7	-	TGTGCCAGCAGTTTATGTAGCCTAGCGGACCCCTACGAGCAGTACTTC	CASSLCSLADPYEQYF
TRBV4-1	-	TRBJ2-1	-	TGCGCCAGCAGCCAAGCGGGTAAGAACCCGTCCTACAATGAGCAGTTCTTC	CASSQAGKNPSYNEQFF
TRBV19	TRBD2	TRBJ2-7	-	TGTGCCGAGGGTCGGGAGGAGTGCGAGCAGTACTTC	CAEGREECEQYF
TRBV29-1	TRBD1	TRBJ1-1	-	TGCAGCGCATCCCGGGACAGGGACAACACTGAAGCTTTCTTT	CSASRDRDNTEAFF
TRBV6-1	-	TRBJ2-1	few	TGTGCCAGCAGTTGTTCTCCCAATGAGCAGTTCTTC	CASSCSPNEQFF
TRBV28	-	TRBJ2-2	-	TGTGCCAGCAGCCCCGGGTCCGCCGGCACCGGGGAGCTGTTTTTT	CASSPGSAGTGELFF
TRBV6-5	TRBD1	TRBJ1-5	-	TGTGCCAGCAGCCGGACAGGGGGTAGCAATCAGCCCCAGCATTTT	CASSRTGGSNQPQHF
TRBV2	TRBD2	TRBJ2-2	-	TGTGCCAGCAGTGAAACTAGCGACACCGGGGAGCTGTTTTTT	CASSETSDTGELFF
TRBV5-6	-	TRBJ2-7	-	TGTGCCAGCAGCATGGACGGTGGGGGGACCCTTTACGAGCAGTACTTC	CASSMDGGGTLYEQYF
TRBV5-1	-	TRBJ2-7	-	TGCGCCAGCAGCCCCCGGGACTGGGCTCGGGAGCAGTACTTC	CASSPRDWAREQYF
TRBV30	-	TRBJ1-2	-	TGTGCCTGGAGCTTGCCAGGGTACTATGGCTACACCTTC	CAWSLPGYYGYTF
TRBV30	TRBD2	TRBJ2-1	few	TGTGCCTGGAGGGGACTAGCGGGAGTGTACAATGAGCAGTTCTTC	CAWRGLAGVYNEQFF
TRBV6-5	-	TRBJ1-2	once	TGTGCCAGCAGTATCGACAGATGTTCGTTTGGCTACACCTTC	CASSIDRCSFGYTF
TRBV11-3	-	TRBJ2-1	-	TGTGCCAGCAGCCGTACTCGCCCTAATGAGCAGTTCTTC	CASSRTRPNEQFF
TRBV5-8	-	TRBJ1-4	-	TGTGCCAGCAGCGGCTATCTCAGGGGAGATGAAAAACTGTTTTTT	CASSGYLRGDEKLFF
TRBV18	-	TRBJ2-5	-	TGTGCCAGCTCTTACTCAGGGGAGACCCAGTACTTC	CASSYSGETQYF